The clone carrying this T cell receptor (beta chain) has at least ten counts. Extraction of PBMCs used 10 ml of fresh peripheral blood. The sample originates from a study of T cells in Graves' hyperthyroidism and ophthalmopathy. Study-level background: Blood from the periphery was taken at initial diagnosis, before any treatment.

TCR beta CDR3 region amplification was performed from RNA transcripts. HTBI primers were employed in a first-round RT-PCR of the TCR CDR3. TCRdb fed the multiplex PCR reads into MiXCR, producing one record per CDR3 protein. Of about 610,000 distinct CDR3 sequences listed, approximately 15% were seen once; the top ten hold 2.5% to 4%. The CDR3 extends over 15 amino acids. Trimming stripped 3 bases from V and 5 bases from J, with 14 bases between. Germline CDR1 SNHLY, CDR2 FYNNEI. The clonotype originates from a woman between 40 and 55 years old with Graves' ophthalmopathy. This sequence joins TRBV2 and TRBJ2-1, with D possibly being TRBD1 (6 bases). The specimen sequenced was blood. CDR3 protein: CASSESFRGDNEQFF. The CDR3 nucleotides are TGTGCCAGCAGTGAGAGTTTCAGGGGAGACAATGAGCAGTTCTTC.